This T cell receptor beta chain was sequenced during a study of T-cell reconstitution after alpha-beta-depleted transplantation in children (dated by TCRdb to between 2015 and 2016). Background on the whole study: The study quantitatively tracked T-cell immune reconstitution after TCRalphabeta/CD19-depleted allogeneic hematopoietic cell transplantation in children using TCR repertoire profiling.

The paper as a whole reports these results and caveats: In some patients, the high TCRbeta diversity seen at day 60 was put down to recipient T cells and intrathymic progenitors that had survived conditioning. Over subsequent months, a decline in hyperexpanded clone frequencies was noted, and after one year, T-cell counts and TCRbeta diversity were mostly ascribed to newly produced T cells. Apparently early alphabetaT-cell count recovery about two months after transplant reportedly relied on only several hundred rapidly expanded clones derived from non-depleted graft cells.

This clonotype was counted between two and nine times. What this receptor recognizes is not known. Base qualities are not provided; no much larger clone lies one nucleotide away. The V and J ends are trimmed by 6 bases and 6 bases, leaving 15 bases between them. The CDR3 holds 14 amino acids from the cysteine to the phenylalanine. Only the CDR3 portion is preserved as DNA: 42 bases, with reading frame beginning at the first base. Based on the germline V gene, the CDR1 and CDR2 sequences are SGHTA and FQGNSA. The treatment or condition label, read with the paper, signifies: allogeneic hematopoietic cell transplantation with graft depleted of TCRalphabeta T cells and CD19 B cells. TCRalphabeta/CD19-depleted allogeneic hematopoietic cell grafts were given to the transplant recipients, all of whom were children. Library prep was done by PCR. Sequenced on an Illumina HiSeq 2500. TCR libraries were prepared with molecular barcoding, using unique molecular identifiers to normalize TCRbeta repertoire quantification. TCRdb trimmed public reads at Q25 via fastp, called clones via MiXCR and kept in-frame beta chains. Rows matching on CDR3 protein sequence are summarized as one entry with the most common DNA and genes. Here the sample has hundreds of thousands of distinct CDR3 sequences; roughly 13% occur a single time. The ten top clones hold about 2.2% of the sample.

The sequenced sample was PBMCs, mostly from graft donor cells, obtained 360 days after TCRalphabeta/CD19-depleted stem cell transplant. Rearrangement joined TRBV7-2 to TRBJ2-1; too little of a D gene remains to name it. The sequence was obtained from a male patient under 18 who had a stem cell transplant for acute myeloid leukemia, so the T cells may come from the graft donor. The nucleotide sequence is given as TGTGCCAGCAGGTCTTCCTATATCGGCAATGAGCAGTTCTTC. The translation is CASRSSYIGNEQFF.